Each of the 12 T cell receptor beta chains below was sequenced from the same sample in a study of tumor-infiltrating lymphocytes in primary liver carcinoma. Priming with a constant-region primer yielded TCR beta cDNA from about 540 ng total RNA. Slightly modified ARM-PCR with three nested multiplex PCR rounds yielded TCR beta libraries. TRBV1-TRBV30 forward primers paired with a C-beta reverse primer drove the first two PCR rounds, about 10 cycles each. MiXCR, run by TCRdb on the multiplex PCR reads, gives a single entry per CDR3 protein. Among some 94,000 distinct CDR3 sequences, around 63% were seen once, and the ten largest hold 9.5%. Co-extracted RNA and DNA came from 20-30 mg of unsorted bulk tissue. The specimen was liver tumor tissue from sampling region 5. This sample's subset: tumor region T5, tumor centre. Source of these receptors: a woman aged 55-70 years with primary liver carcinoma and hepatitis B virus infection.

A remark on this clonotype: A read error may be the cause here, since a much bigger clone is one base away. This chain uses TRBV30 with TRBJ1-1, with no clear D. Germline CDR1 and CDR2: GTSNPN and SVGIG (reference sequence). V dropped 4 bases and J dropped 7 bases, with 10 bases sitting between them. The CDR3 covers 11 residues. The CDR3 DNA follows: TGTGCCTGGATCCCTACAATTGAAGCTTTCTTT. It translates to CAWIPTIEAFF.

CDR3 loop: CASSQWYSGSTRELFF. CDR3 DNA: TGCGCCAGCAGCCAATGGTATAGCGGAAGTACCCGGGAGCTGTTTTTT. The J gene is TRBJ2-2, the V gene TRBV4-1; D perhaps matches TRBD2 (6 bases). The CDR3 contains 16 residues. Germline loops: CDR1 MGHRA, CDR2 YSYEKL. V was clipped by 2 bases and J by 9 bases, with 19 bases between them.

The chain is built from TRBV6-5 and TRBJ2-7; no firm D call. CDR1 is MNHEY and CDR2 is SVGAGI in the germline V gene. The CDR3 totals 14 residues. The chain's CDR3 is CPNTPGPSIYEQYF. The DNA for the CDR3 is TGTCCCAACACCCCCGGTCCGAGTATTTACGAGCAGTACTTC.

Remarks on this clonotype: It is likely a read error, because the conserved phenylalanine at the end of the CDR3 is missing. V is TRBV5-6 and J is TRBJ2-1, with D possibly matching TRBD1 (6 bases). The CDR3 contains 17 residues. Germline V gene lookup returns CDR1 SGHDT and CDR2 YYEEEE. The DNA of the CDR3 is TGTGCCACCTGGGTAACAGGGAAGGAAAGATCCTACAATAAGCAGTTCTTA. It is translated as CATWVTGKERSYNKQFL.

As regards this clonotype: The junction differs from germline at one of its ends, possibly a read error. The chain links TRBV4-1 to TRBJ2-2; 7 bases align to TRBD2. CDR1 is MGHRA, CDR2 YSYEKL, per germline. This CDR3 comprises 14 residues. CDR3 bases: TGTGCTAGCAGGGCTAGCGGGAACACCGGGGAGCTGTTTTTT. As protein: CASRASGNTGELFF.

This clonotype was counted many times. The chain combines TRBV12-3 or TRBV12-4 with TRBJ2-7; 9 bases agree with TRBD1. This CDR3 has 15 residues. Trimming took 3 bases from V and 3 from J; bases not matched to a gene: 6. CDR3 bases: TGTGCCAGCAGTTTTTCCGGGACAGGGCGCTACGAGCAGTACTTC. Protein product: CASSFSGTGRYEQYF.

This clonotype was detected only a few times. This may arise from a read error, as a much more abundant clone is one base away. This chain connects TRBV25-1 to TRBJ2-2; D tentatively reads TRBD1 or TRBD2 (5 bases each). Looked up from germline, CDR1 is MGHDK and CDR2 is SYGVNS. The CDR3 loop spans 16 amino acids. DNA of the CDR3: TGTGCAGAAGGAGGTACCCAGACAGAAGAGACCGGGGAGCTGTTTTTT. This encodes CAEGGTQTEETGELFF.

This clonotype has at least ten counts. This chain links TRBV12-3 or TRBV12-4 with TRBJ2-3; TRBD2 might be the D (6 bases). Trimming shortened V by 5 bases and J by 5 bases, and 20 bases separated the two germline ends. The CDR3 runs 16 residues. In nucleotides, the CDR3 is TGTGCCAGCAGTCTGCCTGCGGGGACTCCGGGAGATACGCAGTATTTT. Translation gives CASSLPAGTPGDTQYF.

Note on this clonotype: Given a much more abundant clone one base away, this may be a read error. V gene TRBV28 combines with J gene TRBJ1-5; D may be TRBD1 (5 bases). V was clipped by 7 bases and J by 3 bases, with 16 bases between them. The germline V gene has CDR1 MDHEN and CDR2 SYDVKM. This CDR3 region has 15 residues. The CDR3 sequence is CASIRTKGFNQPQHF. CDR3 sequence (DNA): TGTGCCAGCATCAGAACCAAGGGGTTCAATCAGCCCCAGCATTTT.

This clonotype came up many times. The chain is built from TRBV12-3 or TRBV12-4 and TRBJ2-5, with D perhaps matching TRBD1 (6 bases). CDR3 length: 13 residues. The V end was cut by 6 bases, the J end by 1 base, with 9 bases between. CDR3 loop: CASSRTVQETQYF. CDR3 nucleotides: TGTGCCAGCAGCCGGACAGTCCAAGAGACCCAGTACTTC.

This clonotype was counted at least ten times. The chain links TRBV7-9 to TRBJ1-5, with D possibly being TRBD1 (6 bases). Between the trimmed V and J ends, which lost 5 bases and 1 base, there was a span of 9 bases. CDR1 is SEHNR, CDR2 FQNEAQ, per germline (reference sequence). The CDR3 spans 14 residues. The CDR3 DNA reads TGTGCCAGCAGCGCCGGGACAAGCAATCAGCCCCAGCATTTT. Protein: CASSAGTSNQPQHF.

The chain has TRBV28 and TRBJ2-2; TRBD2 agrees at 10 bases. V was pared by 5 bases and J by 1 base, with 7 bases of the junction left unmatched. CDR1 and CDR2 from the germline V gene are MDHEN and SYDVKM. This CDR3 region has 17 residues. The CDR3 protein is CASSSTWTSGNTGELFF. The CDR3 coding sequence is TGTGCCAGCAGTAGTACGTGGACTAGCGGGAACACCGGGGAGCTGTTTTTT. Full variable domain (missing parts from reference TRBV28 and TRBJ2-2): DVKVTQSSRYLVKRTGEKVFLECVQDMDHENMFWYRQDPGLGLRLIYFSYDVKMKEKGDIPEGYSVSREKKERFSLILESASTNQTSMYLCASSSTWTSGNTGELFFGEGSRLTVL.